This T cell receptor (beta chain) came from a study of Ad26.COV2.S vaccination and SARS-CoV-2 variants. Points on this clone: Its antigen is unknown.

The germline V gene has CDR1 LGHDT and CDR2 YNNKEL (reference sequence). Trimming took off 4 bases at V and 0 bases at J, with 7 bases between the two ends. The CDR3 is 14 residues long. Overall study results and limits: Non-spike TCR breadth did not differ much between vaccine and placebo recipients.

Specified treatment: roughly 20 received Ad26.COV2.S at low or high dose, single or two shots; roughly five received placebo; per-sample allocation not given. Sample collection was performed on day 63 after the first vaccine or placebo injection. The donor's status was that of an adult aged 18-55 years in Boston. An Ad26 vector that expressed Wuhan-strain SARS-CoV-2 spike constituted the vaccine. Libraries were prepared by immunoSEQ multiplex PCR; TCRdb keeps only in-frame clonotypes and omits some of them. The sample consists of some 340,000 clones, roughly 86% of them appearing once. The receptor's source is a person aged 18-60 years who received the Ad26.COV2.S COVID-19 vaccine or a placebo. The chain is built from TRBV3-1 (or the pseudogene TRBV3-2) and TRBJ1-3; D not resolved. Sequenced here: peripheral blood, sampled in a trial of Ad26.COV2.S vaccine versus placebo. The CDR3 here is CASSPDYSGNTIYF. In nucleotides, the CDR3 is TGTGCCAGCAGCCCGGACTACTCTGGAAACACCATATATTTT.